This TCR beta chain appears in the sequencing data of a study of T cell responses to AZD1222 COVID-19 vaccine. Germline values: CDR1 LGHNA, CDR2 YSLEER. V was shortened by 0 bases and J by 7 bases, with 15 bases between the two germline ends. CDR3 length: 16 residues. Data came from immunoSEQ multiplex PCR; TCRdb stores just in-frame clones and leaves some out. This sample has 100,000 to 120,000 clones; around 81% occur once, and the top ten carry 3.5% to 5.5%. The chain joins TRBV4-3 to TRBJ1-4; D may be TRBD1 (5 bases). The input for sequencing was peripheral blood, taken on day 0 of AZD1222 vaccination. This TCR was recovered from an adult in good health. CDR3 protein: CASSQDWGFLGEKLFF. The DNA of the CDR3 is TGCGCCAGCAGCCAAGATTGGGGGTTTTTGGGTGAAAAACTGTTTTTT.